Ten or more counts support the clone carrying this T cell receptor beta chain. TCR beta CDR3 sequences were amplified from RNA transcripts. HTBI primers were the set used in a first-round RT-PCR of the TCR CDR3. TCRdb ran MiXCR on the multiplex PCR reads and lists one entry per CDR3 protein. Among approximately 610,000 distinct CDR3 sequences listed, roughly 14% were seen once. The record originates from a study of T cells in Graves' hyperthyroidism and ophthalmopathy. The germline V gene has CDR1 MNHEY and CDR2 SVGAGI. The junction had 6 bases not matched to a gene; V was cut back by 6 bases and J by 6 bases. CDR3 size: 13 residues.

The clonotype was recovered from a woman between 40 and 50 years old with Graves' ophthalmopathy. Sequencing used blood. The chain employs TRBV6-5 and TRBJ1-1, with 8 bases identical to TRBD1. The CDR3 region has the DNA TGTGCCAGCAGCAGGGGGCTCGCATCTGAAGCTTTCTTT. Its protein product is CASSRGLASEAFF.